The rows below give T cell receptor beta chains drawn from one sample of a study of shared T cell receptors in the human thymus. The method was immunoSEQ multiplex PCR; TCRdb's version includes in-frame clones alone and lacks a portion of them. Of 65,000 to 70,000 clones in the sample, nearly 95% were seen once. Sequencing was performed on thymocytes. The source of these receptors is a human donor. CDR3s include the opening cysteine and the closing phenylalanine or tryptophan. A D gene is named only where the DNA matches it firmly.

>TRBV12-2|.
CASRRTSGHNEQFF
>TRBV28|TRBD2
CASSFASGGQETQYF
>TRBV4-2|.
CASSLRVNTEAFF
>TRBV25-1|TRBD1
CASSHRDRHYEQYF
>TRBV5-6|TRBD1
CASSQTGTGLETQYF
>TRBV5-1|.
CASSLRGELGEAFF
>TRBV18|.
CASSPRQENTGELFF
>TRBV7-6|.
CASSLGRVGETQYF
>TRBV27|.
CASSSPPGLENTEAFF
>TRBV9|TRBD1
CASSAPGQGIRETQYF
>TRBV9|.
CASSVGSHNSPLHF
>TRBV18|TRBD1
CASSPTPATGDYGYTF
>TRBV15|.
CATSRDPPERGEKLFF
>TRBV28|.
CASSFGREPSYEQYF
>TRBV9|TRBD1
CASSVQAGTGVNTEAFF
>TRBV4-2|.
CASSQAGATYEQYF
>TRBV6-5|.
CASSYGTYTEAFF
>TRBV11-1|.
CASSSQGAPGANVLTF
>TRBV5-5|.
CASSFKYQGSFDSPLHF
>TRBV29-1|.
CSVEAAGEQYF
>TRBV7-2|TRBD2
CASSHGEAGGPYNEQFF
>TRBV7-8|.
CASSLGLKVYTEAFF
>TRBV30|TRBD2
CAWSGGLAGGPAMGF
>TRBV7-6|TRBD1
CASSLGVTGGNTEAFF
>TRBV5-1|TRBD1
CATSLGQGDEQYF
>TRBV4-1|TRBD2
CASSQDGASGGGSDTQYF
>TRBV5-4|.
CASSLHGANYGYTF
>TRBV7-2|TRBD2
CASSSRLAQRGSYEQYF
>TRBV19|TRBD1
CASSLDRASNQPQHF
>TRBV28|TRBD1
CASSPNRDRVDTEAFF
>TRBV27|.
CASSLSTGSNQPQHF
>TRBV5-1|.
CASSLGRLATNEKLFF
>TRBV7-3|TRBD1
CASSSTGGLDSPLHF
>TRBV28|.
CASSKSGGRWSSYEQYF
>TRBV10-3|TRBD1
CAIRHTQTGVGKESYGYTF
>TRBV9|.
CASSSRAARTDTQYF
>TRBV4-3|.
CASSQPNDNSPLHF
>TRBV19|.
CASSMRDTGPIGSPKLYEQYF
>TRBV15|TRBD2
CATSMPGLAGAANTGELFF
>TRBV29-1|TRBD1
CSVWGQGLSCYTF
>TRBV6-1|.
CASRRGQNQPQHF
>TRBV7-3|TRBD2
CASSLGRGQVNEQFF
>TRBV10-1|.
CASSEYGFGAFF
>TRBV5-4|.
CASSLGAAEPDTQYF